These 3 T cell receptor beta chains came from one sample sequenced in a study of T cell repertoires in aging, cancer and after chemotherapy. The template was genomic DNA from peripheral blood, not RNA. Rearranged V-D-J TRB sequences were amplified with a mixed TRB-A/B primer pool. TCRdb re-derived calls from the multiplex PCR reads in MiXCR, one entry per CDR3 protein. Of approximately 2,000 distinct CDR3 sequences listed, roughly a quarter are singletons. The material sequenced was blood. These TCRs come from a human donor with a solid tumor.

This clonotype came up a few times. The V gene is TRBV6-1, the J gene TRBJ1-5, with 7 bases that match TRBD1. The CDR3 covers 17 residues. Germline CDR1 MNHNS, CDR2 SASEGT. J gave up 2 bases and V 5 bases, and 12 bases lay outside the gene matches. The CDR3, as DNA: TGTGCCAGCAGTAAACTACCTAAGGGGGCGGGCAATCAGCCCCAGCATTTT. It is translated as CASSKLPKGAGNQPQHF.

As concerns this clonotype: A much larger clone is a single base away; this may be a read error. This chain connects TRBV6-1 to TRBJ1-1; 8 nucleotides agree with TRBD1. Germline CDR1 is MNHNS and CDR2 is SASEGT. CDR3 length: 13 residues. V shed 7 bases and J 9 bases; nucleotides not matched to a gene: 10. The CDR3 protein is CASTRNRGSQAFF. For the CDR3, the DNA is TGTGCCAGCACCCGAAACAGGGGGTCTCAAGCTTTCTTT.

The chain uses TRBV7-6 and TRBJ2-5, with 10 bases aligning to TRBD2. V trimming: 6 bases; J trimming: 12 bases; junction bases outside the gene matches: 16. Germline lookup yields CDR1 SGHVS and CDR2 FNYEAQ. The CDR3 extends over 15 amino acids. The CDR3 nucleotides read TGTGCCAGCAGATCGGGGCTAGCGGGGGAGCTCGAAGAGTACTTC. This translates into CASRSGLAGELEEYF. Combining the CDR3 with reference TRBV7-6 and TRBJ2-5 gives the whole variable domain GAGVSQSPRYKVTKRGQDVALRCDPISGHVSLYWYRQALGQGPEFLTYFNYEAQQDKSGLPNDRFSAERPEGSISTLTIQRTEQRDSAMYRCASRSGLAGELEEYFGPGTRLLVL.